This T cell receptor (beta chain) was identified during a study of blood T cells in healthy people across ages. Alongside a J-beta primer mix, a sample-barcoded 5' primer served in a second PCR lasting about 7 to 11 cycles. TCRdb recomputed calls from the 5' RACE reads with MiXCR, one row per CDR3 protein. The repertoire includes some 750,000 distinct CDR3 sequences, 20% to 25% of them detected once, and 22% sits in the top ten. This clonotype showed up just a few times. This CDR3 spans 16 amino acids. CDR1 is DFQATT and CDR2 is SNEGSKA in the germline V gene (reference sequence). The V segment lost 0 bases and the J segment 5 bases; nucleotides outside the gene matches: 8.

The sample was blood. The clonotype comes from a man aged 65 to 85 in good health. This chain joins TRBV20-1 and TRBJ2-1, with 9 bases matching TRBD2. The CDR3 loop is CSARDGGRTSDNEQFF. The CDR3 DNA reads TGCAGTGCTAGAGATGGCGGGAGGACTAGCGACAATGAGCAGTTCTTC.